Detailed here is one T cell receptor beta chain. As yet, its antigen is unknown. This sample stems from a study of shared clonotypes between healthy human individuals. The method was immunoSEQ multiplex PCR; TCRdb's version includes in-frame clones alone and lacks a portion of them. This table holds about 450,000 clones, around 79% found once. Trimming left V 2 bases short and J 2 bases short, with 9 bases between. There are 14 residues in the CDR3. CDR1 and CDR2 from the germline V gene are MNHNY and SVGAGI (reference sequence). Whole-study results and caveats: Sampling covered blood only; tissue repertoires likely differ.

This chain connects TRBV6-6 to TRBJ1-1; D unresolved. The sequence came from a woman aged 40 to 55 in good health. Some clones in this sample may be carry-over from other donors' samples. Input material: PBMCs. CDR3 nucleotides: TGTGCCAGCAGTTACCCGGGGATCAACACTGAAGCTTTCTTT. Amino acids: CASSYPGINTEAFF.